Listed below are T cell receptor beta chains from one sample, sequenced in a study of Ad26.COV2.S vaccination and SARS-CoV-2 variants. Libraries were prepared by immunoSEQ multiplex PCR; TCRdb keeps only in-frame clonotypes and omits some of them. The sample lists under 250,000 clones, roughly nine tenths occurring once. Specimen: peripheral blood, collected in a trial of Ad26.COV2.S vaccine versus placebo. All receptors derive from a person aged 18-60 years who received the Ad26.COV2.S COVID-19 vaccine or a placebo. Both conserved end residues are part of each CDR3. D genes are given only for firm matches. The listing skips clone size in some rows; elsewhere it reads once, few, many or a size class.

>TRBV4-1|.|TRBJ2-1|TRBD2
CASSHGIAGMGSYNEQFF
TGCGCCAGCAGCCACGGAATAGCGGGAATGGGCTCCTACAATGAGCAGTTCTTC
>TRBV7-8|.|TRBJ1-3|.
CASSLAGDRQGNTIYF
TGTGCCAGCAGCTTAGCGGGGGACCGTCAAGGAAACACCATATATTTT
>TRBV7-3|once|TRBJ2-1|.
CASSLNGLYYNEQFF
TGTGCCAGCAGCTTAAACGGGTTATACTACAATGAGCAGTTCTTC
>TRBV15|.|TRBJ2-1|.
CATSRESDPYNEQFF
TGTGCCACCAGCAGAGAGAGCGATCCATACAATGAGCAGTTCTTC
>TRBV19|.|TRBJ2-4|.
CASSIGQGYIQYF
TGTGCCAGTAGTATAGGGCAGGGTTACATTCAGTACTTC
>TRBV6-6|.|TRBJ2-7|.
CASSYSREQYF
TGTGCCAGCAGTTACAGTCGCGAGCAGTACTTC
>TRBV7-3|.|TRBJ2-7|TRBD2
CASSLWGSGTSGAYEQYF
TGTGCCAGCAGCTTATGGGGATCCGGGACTAGCGGTGCCTACGAGCAGTACTTC
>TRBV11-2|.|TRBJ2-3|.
CASSLDGGSSTDTQYF
TGTGCCAGCAGCTTAGATGGAGGCAGTAGCACAGATACGCAGTATTTT
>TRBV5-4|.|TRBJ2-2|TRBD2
CASSFLAGGNTGELFF
TGTGCCAGCAGTTTTTTAGCGGGAGGGAACACCGGGGAGCTGTTTTTT
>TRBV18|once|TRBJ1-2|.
CASSPGVENGYTF
TGTGCCAGCTCACCAGGGGTGGAAAATGGCTACACCTTC
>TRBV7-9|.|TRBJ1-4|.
CASSLGQNLGEKLFF
TGTGCCAGCAGTTTGGGACAAAATTTGGGTGAAAAACTGTTTTTT
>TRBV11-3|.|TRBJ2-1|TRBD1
CASSLAGWTGGNNEQFF
TGTGCCAGCAGCTTAGCAGGGTGGACAGGGGGAAACAATGAGCAGTTCTTC
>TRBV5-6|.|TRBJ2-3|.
CASSLRVITDTQYF
TGTGCCAGCAGCTTGAGGGTAATCACAGATACGCAGTATTTT
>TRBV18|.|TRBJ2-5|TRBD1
CASSQPTGAAGETQYF
TGTGCCAGCTCACAACCGACAGGGGCGGCCGGGGAGACCCAGTACTTC
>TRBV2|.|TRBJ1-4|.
CASSEEWGSGEKLFF
TGTGCCAGCAGTGAAGAGTGGGGGTCGGGTGAAAAACTGTTTTTT
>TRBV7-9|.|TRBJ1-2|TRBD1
CASSYRDRGVWGYTF
TGTGCCAGCAGCTACCGGGACAGGGGGGTTTGGGGCTACACCTTC
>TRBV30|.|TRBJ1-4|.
CAWSTNSKEKLFF
TGTGCCTGGAGTACTAACTCGAAAGAAAAACTGTTTTTT
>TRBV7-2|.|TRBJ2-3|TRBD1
CASSLADRGLDTQYF
TGTGCCAGCAGCTTAGCTGACAGGGGGCTGGATACGCAGTATTTT
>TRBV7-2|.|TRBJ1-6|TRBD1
CASSGGQGHSPLHF
TGTGCCAGCAGCGGGGGACAGGGCCATTCACCCCTCCACTTT
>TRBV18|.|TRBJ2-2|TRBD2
CASSPRAGGPRTNTGELFF
TGTGCCAGCTCACCAAGGGCGGGAGGGCCCCGTACGAACACCGGGGAGCTGTTTTTT
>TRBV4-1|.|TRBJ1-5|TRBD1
CASSQVTGGQQPQHF
TGCGCCAGCAGCCAAGTGACAGGGGGCCAGCAGCCCCAGCATTTT
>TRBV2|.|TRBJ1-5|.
CASSAQDRPQHF
TGTGCCAGCAGCGCACAGGATCGGCCCCAGCATTTT
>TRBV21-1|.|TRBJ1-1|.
CASSKGGQGSKSTEAFF
TGTGCCAGCAGCAAGGGGGGACAGGGGTCCAAGAGCACTGAAGCTTTCTTT
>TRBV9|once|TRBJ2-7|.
CASSAHDWVTYEQYF
TGTGCCAGCAGTGCCCACGACTGGGTAACCTACGAGCAGTACTTC
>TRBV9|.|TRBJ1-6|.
CASSVAQGSSPLHF
TGTGCCAGCAGCGTAGCCCAGGGAAGCTCACCCCTCCACTTT
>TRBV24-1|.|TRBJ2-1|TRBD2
CATSELPGLAGGNYNEQFF
TGTGCCACCAGTGAGTTACCGGGACTAGCGGGAGGTAACTACAATGAGCAGTTCTTC
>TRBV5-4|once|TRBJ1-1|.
CASSFTGGLGTEAFF
TGTGCCAGCAGCTTCACTGGGGGCCTGGGGACTGAAGCTTTCTTT
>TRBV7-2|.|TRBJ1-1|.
CASSLWGSGTEAFF
TGTGCCAGCAGCTTATGGGGCAGCGGCACTGAAGCTTTCTTT
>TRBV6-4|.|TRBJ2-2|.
CASSGEWETGELFF
TGTGCCAGCAGTGGGGAATGGGAAACCGGGGAGCTGTTTTTT
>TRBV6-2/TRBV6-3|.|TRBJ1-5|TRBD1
CASSPSPRTGSQPQHF
TGTGCCAGCAGCCCGAGCCCCCGGACAGGGAGTCAGCCCCAGCATTTT
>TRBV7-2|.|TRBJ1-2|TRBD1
CASSFASQDRARGYTF
TGTGCCAGCAGCTTTGCTAGCCAGGACAGGGCTAGGGGCTACACCTTC
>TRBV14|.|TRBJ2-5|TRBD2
CASSWRGSRKTQYF
TGTGCCAGCAGCTGGCGGGGGTCCCGGAAGACCCAGTACTTC
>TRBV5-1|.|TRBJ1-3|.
CASSRTASGNTIYF
TGCGCCAGCAGCAGGACAGCCTCTGGAAACACCATATATTTT
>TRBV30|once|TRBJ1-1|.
CAWLRGYSEAFF
TGTGCCTGGCTACGGGGTTATTCTGAAGCTTTCTTT
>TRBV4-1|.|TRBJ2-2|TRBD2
CASSPLAGGFANTGELFF
TGCGCCAGCAGCCCACTAGCGGGGGGTTTCGCGAACACCGGGGAGCTGTTTTTT
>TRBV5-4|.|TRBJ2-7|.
CASSFRTRSSYEQYF
TGTGCCAGCAGCTTCAGGACAAGGAGCTCCTACGAGCAGTACTTC
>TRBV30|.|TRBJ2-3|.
CAWGKTNTDTQYF
TGTGCCTGGGGCAAGACTAACACAGATACGCAGTATTTT
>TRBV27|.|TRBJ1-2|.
CASSFNRDYGYTF
TGTGCCAGCAGTTTCAACAGGGACTATGGCTACACCTTC
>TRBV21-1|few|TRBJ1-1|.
CASSKDLRAEAFF
TGTGCTAGCAGCAAAGACTTAAGGGCTGAAGCTTTCTTT
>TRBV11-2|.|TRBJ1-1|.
CASSFAGLLNTEAFF
TGTGCCAGCAGCTTCGCAGGTCTACTGAACACTGAAGCTTTCTTT
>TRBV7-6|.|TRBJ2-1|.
CASSLYRVVHNEQFF
TGTGCCAGCAGCCTTTACAGGGTAGTCCACAATGAGCAGTTCTTC
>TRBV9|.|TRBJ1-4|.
CASSVVGDHNEKLFF
TGTGCCAGCAGCGTAGTGGGTGACCATAATGAAAAACTGTTTTTT
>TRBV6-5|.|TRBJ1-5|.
CASSYFGVGSNQPQHF
TGTGCCAGCAGTTACTTCGGGGTGGGTAGCAATCAGCCCCAGCATTTT
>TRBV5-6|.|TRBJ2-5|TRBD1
CASGMGTGGGETQYF
TGTGCCAGCGGGATGGGGACAGGGGGCGGAGAGACCCAGTACTTC
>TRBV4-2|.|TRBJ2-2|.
CASSQESHGGTGELFF
TGTGCCAGCAGCCAAGAGAGTCACGGGGGAACCGGGGAGCTGTTTTTT
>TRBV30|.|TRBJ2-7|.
CAWSVHPGVGGYEQYF
TGTGCCTGGAGTGTACATCCAGGTGTCGGAGGGTACGAGCAGTACTTC
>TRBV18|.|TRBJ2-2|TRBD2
CASSPGLAVTGELFF
TGTGCCAGCTCGCCGGGACTAGCGGTCACCGGGGAGCTGTTTTTT
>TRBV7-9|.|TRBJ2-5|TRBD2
CASSFFLAGGEKETQYF
TGTGCCAGCAGCTTCTTTCTAGCGGGAGGCGAGAAAGAGACCCAGTACTTC
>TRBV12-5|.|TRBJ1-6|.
CAIKRGIKVSYNSPLHF
TGTGCTATAAAAAGGGGGATAAAGGTCTCCTATAATTCACCCCTCCACTTT
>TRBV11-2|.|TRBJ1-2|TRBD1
CASSSNGGTANYGYTF
TGTGCCAGCAGCTCGAACGGGGGGACAGCTAACTATGGCTACACCTTC
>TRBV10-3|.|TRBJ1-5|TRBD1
CAISDVGQVDSSNQPQHF
TGTGCCATCAGTGACGTAGGACAGGTCGACTCTAGCAATCAGCCCCAGCATTTT
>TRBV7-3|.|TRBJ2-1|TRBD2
CASSFLTSGNEQFF
TGTGCCAGCAGCTTTCTGACTAGCGGAAATGAGCAGTTCTTC
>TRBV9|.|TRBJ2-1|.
CASSVAGGAFEQFF
TGTGCCAGCAGCGTAGCTGGGGGGGCTTTTGAGCAGTTCTTC
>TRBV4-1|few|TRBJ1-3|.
CASSQVIAPGNTIYF
TGCGCCAGCAGCCAAGTAATCGCTCCTGGAAACACCATATATTTT
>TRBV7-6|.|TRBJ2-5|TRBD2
CASSLTSGGQGETQYF
TGTGCCAGCAGCCTAACTAGCGGGGGGCAAGGAGAGACCCAGTACTTC
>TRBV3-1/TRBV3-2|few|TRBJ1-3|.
CASSPSGNTIYF
TGTGCCAGCAGCCCTTCTGGAAACACCATATATTTT
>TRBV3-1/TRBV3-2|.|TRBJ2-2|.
CATGQGYTGELFF
TGTGCCACTGGTCAGGGTTACACCGGGGAGCTGTTTTTT
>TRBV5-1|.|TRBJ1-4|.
CASSFGQGFNEKLFF
TGCGCCAGCAGCTTCGGGCAGGGGTTTAATGAAAAACTGTTTTTT
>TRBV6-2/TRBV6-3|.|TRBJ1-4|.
CASSYSRGHFLEKLFF
TGTGCCAGCAGTTACTCGAGAGGACATTTTTTGGAAAAACTGTTTTTT